The 20 T cell receptor beta chains below were found in one sample sequenced in a study of B cell selection in AIRE deficiency. Sorting defined conventional CD4 T cells as CD4+CD127+. Clones were sequenced by immunoSEQ multiplex PCR, and TCRdb holds only the in-frame ones, with some missing. Of around 24,000 clones listed, about 96% are singletons. What was sequenced was CD4+CD127+ conventional T cells sorted from PBMCs. The origin of the receptors is a human donor in good health.

This clone has a single count. V and J are TRBV5-5 and TRBJ1-1; no clear D. Trimming cost V 2 bases and J 1 base, with 6 bases left between them. This CDR3 is 13 amino acids long. CDR1 is SGHKS, CDR2 YYEKEE, per germline (reference sequence). The CDR3, as DNA: TGTGCCAGCAGCTTCGGTCCGAACACTGAAGCTTTCTTT. Its protein is CASSFGPNTEAFF.

The rearrangement links TRBV29-1 to TRBJ1-2, with 8 bases matching TRBD1. The germline gives CDR1 SQVTM, CDR2 ANQGSEA. V trimming: 5 bases; J trimming: 4 bases; junction bases outside the gene matches: 12. CDR3 length equals 15 residues. The CDR3 sequence is CSVRKSGGSGYGYTF. The CDR3 DNA is TGCAGCGTTCGCAAATCAGGGGGCTCGGGCTATGGCTACACCTTC.

The CDR3 spells CASSEGTALTRTYEQYF. CDR3 nucleotide sequence: TGTGCCAGCAGTGAAGGGACAGCCCTAACGAGGACCTACGAGCAGTACTTC. The genes are TRBV6-1 and TRBJ2-7; D is perhaps TRBD1 (6 bases). Trimming took 1 base from V and 2 from J, leaving 18 bases between them. CDR3 length: 17 residues. CDR1 is MNHNS and CDR2 is SASEGT in the germline V gene.

This clone was seen once. The chain combines TRBV5-1 with TRBJ1-1; D not certain. From germline, CDR1 is SGHRS and CDR2 YFSETQ. The V and J ends lost 3 bases and 2 bases respectively, with 11 bases between them. This CDR3 has 14 amino acids. For the CDR3, the DNA is TGCGCCAGCAGCTCGTATGACGGAAACACTGAAGCTTTCTTT. Translation: CASSSYDGNTEAFF. Full variable domain (missing parts from reference TRBV5-1 and TRBJ1-1): KAGVTQTPRYLIKTRGQQVTLSCSPISGHRSVSWYQQTPGQGLQFLFEYFSETQRNKGNFPGRFSGRQFSNSRSEMNVSTLELGDSALYLCASSSYDGNTEAFFGQGTRLTVV.

This chain links TRBV6-5 with TRBJ2-5; the D gene is possibly TRBD1 (6 bases). CDR1 and CDR2 from the germline V gene are MNHEY and SVGAGI. Trimming stripped 4 bases from V and 1 base from J, with 7 bases between. CDR3 length: 13 residues. In DNA form, the CDR3 reads TGTGCCAGCAGTTTGGACAGCCAAGAGACCCAGTACTTC. This codes for CASSLDSQETQYF.

This rearrangement joins TRBV30 to TRBJ1-6; TRBD1 is a possible D gene (6 bases). Between the trimmed V and J ends, which lost 0 bases and 7 bases, there was a span of 19 bases. Germline CDR1 and CDR2: GTSNPN and SVGIG (reference sequence). The CDR3 has 17 amino acids. The CDR3 sequence is CAWSVLSPGVTNSPLHF. DNA for the CDR3: TGTGCCTGGAGTGTACTCTCGCCAGGGGTAACGAATTCACCCCTCCACTTT.

As for this clone: A junction boundary mismatches the germline segment, possibly from a read error. This chain connects TRBV5-6 to TRBJ1-2, with D unresolved. In germline, CDR1 is SGHDT, CDR2 YYEEEE. This CDR3 contains 15 residues. The CDR3, as DNA: TGTGCCAGCAACTTGTTGGGGTATGGCGACTATGGCTACACCTTC. Its protein product is CASNLLGYGDYGYTF.

The rearrangement joins TRBV5-8 to TRBJ2-7; D is unclear. Germline V CDR1 and CDR2: SGHTS, YDEGEE. The CDR3 extends over 14 amino acids. The V end lost 2 bases, the J end lost 2 bases, and 11 bases lay between the germline ends. The CDR3 protein is CASSFAVETYEQYF. The DNA for the CDR3 is TGTGCCAGCAGCTTTGCAGTGGAGACCTACGAGCAGTACTTC. Filled out from reference TRBV5-8 and TRBJ2-7, the complete variable domain reads EAGVTQSPTHLIKTRGQQATLRCSPISGHTSVYWYQQALGLGLQFLLWYDEGEERNRGNFPPRFSGRQFPNYSSELNVNALELEDSALYLCASSFAVETYEQYFGPGTRLTVT.

The chain uses TRBV5-1 and TRBJ1-1, with D perhaps matching TRBD1 (5 bases). The V gene's germline CDR1 is SGHRS and CDR2 YFSETQ. The CDR3 is 15 amino acids. V lost 0 bases and J lost 6, with 15 bases in between. CDR3 sequence: CASSLDPGVRAEAFF. CDR3 bases: TGCGCCAGCAGCTTGGATCCGGGGGTGAGGGCTGAAGCTTTCTTT.

V is TRBV7-8 and J is TRBJ1-1; no firm D call. V lost 5 bases, J lost 1 base, and 5 bases lay in between. The CDR3 has 12 amino acids. Germline V gene lookup returns CDR1 SGHVS and CDR2 FQNEAQ. The CDR3, as DNA: TGTGCCAGCAGCCATGGGAACACTGAAGCTTTCTTT. It translates to CASSHGNTEAFF.

The chain uses TRBV19 and TRBJ1-1, with unresolved D. With 2 bases removed from V and 8 bases from J, the gap between germline ends came to 12 bases. Per the germline V gene, CDR1 is LNHDA and CDR2 is SQIVND (reference sequence). The CDR3 covers 13 residues. CDR3 loop: CASSILLQAEAFF. As DNA, the CDR3 is TGTGCCAGTAGTATACTCCTCCAGGCGGAAGCTTTCTTT.

The chain recombines TRBV7-6 with TRBJ1-3; D remains unclear. From germline, CDR1 is SGHVS and CDR2 FNYEAQ. This CDR3 comprises 13 residues. Trimming left V 1 base short and J 11 bases short, with 12 bases between. The CDR3 spells CASSLEERAPIYF. The CDR3 DNA is TGTGCCAGCAGCTTAGAAGAACGCGCTCCCATATATTTT.

The chain couples TRBV6-1 to TRBJ2-7; D not resolved. V was clipped by 4 bases and J by 7 bases, with 11 bases between them. The CDR3 sequence is 12 residues long. The germline V gene has CDR1 MNHNS and CDR2 SASEGT. CDR3 loop: CASSADSTEQYF. The CDR3 DNA follows: TGTGCCAGCAGTGCAGACTCCACGGAGCAGTACTTC.

The chain uses TRBV6-1 and TRBJ1-2; D not certain. This CDR3 is built from 12 residues. V lost 7 bases to trimming and J lost 8 bases, with 14 bases between them. The germline V gene encodes CDR1 MNHNS and CDR2 SASEGT. CDR3 region: CASNMRPGGYTF. CDR3 coding DNA: TGTGCCAGCAATATGAGACCTGGCGGCTACACCTTC.

This clone was detected only once. The chain employs TRBV7-2 and TRBJ2-1; tentatively, D is TRBD2 (6 bases). The CDR3 runs to 15 residues. Trimming took 2 bases from V and 6 from J, leaving 14 bases between them. Germline assignment: CDR1 SGHTA and CDR2 FQGNSA. The DNA for the CDR3 is TGTGCCAGCAGCTTAAGAGGCCAGGGAGGCAATGAGCAGTTCTTC. Residues: CASSLRGQGGNEQFF.

This chain uses TRBV4-3 with TRBJ1-2; D perhaps matches TRBD1 (6 bases). This CDR3 has 16 residues. Germline V lookup: CDR1 LGHNA, CDR2 YSLEER. Trimming stripped 0 bases from V and 3 bases from J, with 14 bases between. Written as DNA, the CDR3 is TGCGCCAGCAGCCAAGACGGGGGCAGGGACGACTATGGCTACACCTTC. The encoded protein is CASSQDGGRDDYGYTF.

The chain recombines TRBV18 with TRBJ2-2; 7 bases match TRBD1. The CDR3 length is 16 residues. Germline values: CDR1 KGHSH, CDR2 LQKENI. V gave up 8 bases and J gave up 5 bases; unmatched junction bases: 14. The CDR3 region has the DNA TGTGCCAGCCCTAAACAAGGGGGCCGGGAAACCGGGGAGCTGTTTTTT. Its translation: CASPKQGGRETGELFF.

The chain uses TRBV10-3 and TRBJ2-7; 12 bases fit TRBD1. Germline V gene data show CDR1 as ENHRY and CDR2 as SYGVKD. After removal of 2 bases from V and 4 bases from J, the junction contained 6 bases not matched to a gene. The CDR3 has 16 residues. The CDR3 sequence is CAISEDGTGGWYEQYF. CDR3 DNA: TGTGCCATCAGTGAGGATGGGACAGGGGGCTGGTACGAGCAGTACTTC.

The genes are TRBV10-3 and TRBJ2-3; no firm D call. Deletions cut 4 bases from V and 2 bases from J, with 10 bases between. CDR3 size: 14 residues. CDR1 and CDR2 (germline): ENHRY, SYGVKD. The CDR3 DNA reads as TGTGCCATCAGTGTAGGCGCCAACACAGATACGCAGTATTTT. Translated: CAISVGANTDTQYF.

The V and J genes are TRBV19 and TRBJ2-7, with 9 nucleotides matching TRBD1. The CDR3 covers 15 residues. Per germline, CDR1 LNHDA and CDR2 SQIVND (reference sequence). V trimming: 5 bases; J trimming: 5 bases; junction bases outside the gene matches: 10. For the CDR3, the DNA is TGTGCCAGTAGTGTACAGGGGGCGCTGAGGGACGAGCAGTACTTC. Protein product: CASSVQGALRDEQYF.